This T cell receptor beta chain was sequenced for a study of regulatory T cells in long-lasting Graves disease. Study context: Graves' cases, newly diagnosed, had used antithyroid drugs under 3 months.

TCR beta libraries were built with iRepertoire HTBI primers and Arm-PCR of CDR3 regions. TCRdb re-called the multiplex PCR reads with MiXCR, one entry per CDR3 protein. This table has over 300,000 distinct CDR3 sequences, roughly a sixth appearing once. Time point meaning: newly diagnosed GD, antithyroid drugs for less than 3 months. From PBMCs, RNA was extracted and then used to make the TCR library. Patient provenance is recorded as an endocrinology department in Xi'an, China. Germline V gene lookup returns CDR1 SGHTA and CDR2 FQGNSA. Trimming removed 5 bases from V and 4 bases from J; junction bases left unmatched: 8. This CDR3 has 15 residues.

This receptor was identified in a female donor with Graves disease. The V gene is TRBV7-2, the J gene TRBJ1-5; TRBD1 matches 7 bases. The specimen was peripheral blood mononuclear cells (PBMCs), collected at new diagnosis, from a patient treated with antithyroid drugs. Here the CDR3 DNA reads TGTGCCAGCAGCCCAAGGACAGGAATTAATCAGCCCCAGCATTTT. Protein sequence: CASSPRTGINQPQHF.